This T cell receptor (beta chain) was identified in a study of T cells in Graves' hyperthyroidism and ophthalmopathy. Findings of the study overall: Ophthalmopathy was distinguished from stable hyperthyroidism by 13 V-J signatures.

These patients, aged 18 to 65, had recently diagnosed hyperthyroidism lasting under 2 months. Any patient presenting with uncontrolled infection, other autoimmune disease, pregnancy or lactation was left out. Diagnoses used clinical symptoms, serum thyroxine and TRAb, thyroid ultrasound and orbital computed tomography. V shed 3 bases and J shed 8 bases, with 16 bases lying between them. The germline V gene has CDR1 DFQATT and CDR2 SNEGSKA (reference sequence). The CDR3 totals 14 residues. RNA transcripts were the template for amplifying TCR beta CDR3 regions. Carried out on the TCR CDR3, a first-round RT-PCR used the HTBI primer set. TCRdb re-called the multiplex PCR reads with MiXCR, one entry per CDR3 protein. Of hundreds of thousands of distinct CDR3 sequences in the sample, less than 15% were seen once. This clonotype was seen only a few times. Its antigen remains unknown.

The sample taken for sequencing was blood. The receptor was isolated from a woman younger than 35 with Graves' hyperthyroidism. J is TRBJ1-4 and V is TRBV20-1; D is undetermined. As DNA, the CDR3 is TGCAGTGCTAGGGGCCCCCTCGTCGTCGAAAAACTGTTTTTT. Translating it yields CSARGPLVVEKLFF.